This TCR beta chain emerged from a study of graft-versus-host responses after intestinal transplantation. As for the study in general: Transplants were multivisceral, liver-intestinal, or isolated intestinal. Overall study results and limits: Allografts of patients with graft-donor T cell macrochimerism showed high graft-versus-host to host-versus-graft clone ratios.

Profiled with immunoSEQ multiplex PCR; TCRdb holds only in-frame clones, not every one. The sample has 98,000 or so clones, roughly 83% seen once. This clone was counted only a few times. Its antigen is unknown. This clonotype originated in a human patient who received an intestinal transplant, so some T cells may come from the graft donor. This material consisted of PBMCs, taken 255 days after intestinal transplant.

CDR3 residues: CASSSRGEQYF. CDR3 bases: TGTGCCAGCAGTTCGCGAGGCGAGCAGTACTTC. The gene calls are TRBV28 and TRBJ2-7; no definite D call. The CDR3 runs 11 residues. Trimming pared 4 bases from V and 6 bases from J, leaving 7 bases between. CDR1 and CDR2 from the germline V gene are MDHEN and SYDVKM.